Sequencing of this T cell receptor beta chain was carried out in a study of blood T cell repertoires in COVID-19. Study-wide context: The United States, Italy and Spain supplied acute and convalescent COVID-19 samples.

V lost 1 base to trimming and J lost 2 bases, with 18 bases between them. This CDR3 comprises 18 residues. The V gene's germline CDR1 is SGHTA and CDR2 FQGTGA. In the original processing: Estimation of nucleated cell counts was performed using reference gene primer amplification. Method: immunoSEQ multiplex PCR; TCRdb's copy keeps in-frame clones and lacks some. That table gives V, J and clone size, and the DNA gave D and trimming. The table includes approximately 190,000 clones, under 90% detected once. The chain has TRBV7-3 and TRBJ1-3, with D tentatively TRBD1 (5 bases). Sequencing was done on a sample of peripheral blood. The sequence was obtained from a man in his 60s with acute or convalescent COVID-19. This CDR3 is CASSLRNGASGAGNTIYF. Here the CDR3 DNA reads TGTGCCAGCAGCTTAAGGAATGGGGCCTCGGGCGCTGGAAACACCATATATTTT.